This TCR beta chain was sequenced for a study of T cells after yellow fever vaccination. Study-level results: The booster saw the reappearance of most primary-vaccination clones (about 95% CD4, 70% to 90% CD8). FACS-sorted repertoires could harbor abundant contaminating bulk-population clonotypes.

To note about this clonotype: Its antigen remains unknown.

Via MiXCR, TCRdb re-called the 5' RACE reads, giving one row per CDR3 protein. The table shows a few hundred thousand distinct CDR3 sequences, with 6.9% occurring only once. V lost 5 bases and J 5 bases, leaving 13 bases between the germline ends. This CDR3 region has 14 residues. Germline values: CDR1 WSHSY, CDR2 SAAADI. Sample: CD4+ T cells sorted from PBMCs, taken 15 days after the yellow fever booster vaccination. The clonotype comes from a man between 25 and 39 years old who received the YFV17D yellow fever vaccine. V usage is TRBV10-2 and J usage is TRBJ1-5; unclear D gene. The CDR3 DNA reads as TGCGCCAGCAGTCCCCGCGGGGATTATCAGCCCCAGCATTTT. It is translated as CASSPRGDYQPQHF.